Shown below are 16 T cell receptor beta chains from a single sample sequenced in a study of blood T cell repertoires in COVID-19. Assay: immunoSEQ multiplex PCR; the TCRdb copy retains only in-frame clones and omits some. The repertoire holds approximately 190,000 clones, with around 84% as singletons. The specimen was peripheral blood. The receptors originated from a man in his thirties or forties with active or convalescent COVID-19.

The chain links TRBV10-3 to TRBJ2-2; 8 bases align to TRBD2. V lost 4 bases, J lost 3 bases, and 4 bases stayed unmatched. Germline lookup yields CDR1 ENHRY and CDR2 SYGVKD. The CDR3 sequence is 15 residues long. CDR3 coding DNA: TGTGCCATCAGTGTCGGGCGGGGGGACACCGGGGAGCTGTTTTTT. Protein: CAISVGRGDTGELFF.

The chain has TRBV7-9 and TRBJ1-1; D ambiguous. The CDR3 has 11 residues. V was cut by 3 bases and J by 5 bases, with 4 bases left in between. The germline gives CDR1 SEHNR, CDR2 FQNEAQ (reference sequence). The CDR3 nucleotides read TGTGCCAGCAGCTTTTCGACTGAAGCTTTCTTT. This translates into CASSFSTEAFF.

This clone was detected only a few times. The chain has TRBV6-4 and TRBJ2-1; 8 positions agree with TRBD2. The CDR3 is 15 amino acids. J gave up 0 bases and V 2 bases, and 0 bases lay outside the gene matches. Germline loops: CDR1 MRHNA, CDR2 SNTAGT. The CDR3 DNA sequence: TGTGCCAGCAGTGACCTAGCGGGCTCCTACAATGAGCAGTTCTTC. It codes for CASSDLAGSYNEQFF.

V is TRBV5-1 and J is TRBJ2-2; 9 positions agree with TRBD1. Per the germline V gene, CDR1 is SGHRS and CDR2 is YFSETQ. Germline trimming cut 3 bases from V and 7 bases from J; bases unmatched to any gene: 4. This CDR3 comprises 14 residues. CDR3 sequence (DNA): TGCGCCAGCAGCTGGGACAGGGAGGGCGGGGAGCTGTTTTTT. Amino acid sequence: CASSWDREGGELFF.

CDR3 bases: TGCGCCAGCAGCCAAGCGACACAGGGGACGACTGAAGCTTTCTTT. Its protein is CASSQATQGTTEAFF. The chain is built from TRBV4-1 and TRBJ1-1; 7 nucleotides match TRBD1. CDR3 size: 15 residues. The J segment lost 5 bases and the V segment lost 1 base, leaving 7 bases of the junction unmatched. Germline values: CDR1 MGHRA, CDR2 YSYEKL.

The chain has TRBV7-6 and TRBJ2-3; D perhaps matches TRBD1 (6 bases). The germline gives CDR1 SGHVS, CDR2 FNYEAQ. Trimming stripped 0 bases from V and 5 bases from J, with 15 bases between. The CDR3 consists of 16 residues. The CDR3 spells CASSLALTGPGDTQYF. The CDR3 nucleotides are TGTGCCAGCAGCTTAGCCTTGACAGGACCGGGAGATACGCAGTATTTT.

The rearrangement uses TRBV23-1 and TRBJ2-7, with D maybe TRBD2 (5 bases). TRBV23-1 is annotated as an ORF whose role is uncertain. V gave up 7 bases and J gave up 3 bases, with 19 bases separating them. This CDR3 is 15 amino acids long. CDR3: CASNTQKDSSYEQYV. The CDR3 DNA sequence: TGCGCCAGCAATACCCAAAAGGACTCCAGCTACGAGCAGTACGTC.

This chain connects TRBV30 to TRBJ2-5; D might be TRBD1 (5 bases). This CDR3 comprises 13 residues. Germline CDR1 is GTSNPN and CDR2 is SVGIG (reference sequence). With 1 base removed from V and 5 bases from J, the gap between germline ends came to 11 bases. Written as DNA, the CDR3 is TGTGCCTGGAGTGCCAGGGTTCGCGAGACCCAGTACTTC. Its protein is CAWSARVRETQYF.

Here the CDR3 reads CASSEWLAGGELFF. The CDR3 nucleotides read TGTGCCAGCTCAGAATGGCTAGCGGGCGGGGAGCTGTTTTTT. The chain recombines TRBV6-5 with TRBJ2-2, with 8 bases lining up with TRBD2. V gave up 8 bases and J gave up 7 bases; unmatched junction bases: 9. There are 14 residues in the CDR3. Germline V gene lookup returns CDR1 MNHEY and CDR2 SVGAGI.

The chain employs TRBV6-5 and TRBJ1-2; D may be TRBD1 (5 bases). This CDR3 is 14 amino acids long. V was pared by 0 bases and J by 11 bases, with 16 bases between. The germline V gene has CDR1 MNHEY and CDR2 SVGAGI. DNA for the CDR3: TGTGCCAGCAGTTACTCGAGCAGGGAAAATACTTACACCTTC. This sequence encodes CASSYSSRENTYTF.

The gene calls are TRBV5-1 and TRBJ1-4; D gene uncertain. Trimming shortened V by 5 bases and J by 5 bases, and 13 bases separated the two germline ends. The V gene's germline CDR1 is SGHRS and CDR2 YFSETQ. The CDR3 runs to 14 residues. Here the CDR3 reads CASRRRVSNEKLFF. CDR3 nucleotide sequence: TGCGCCAGCAGAAGGAGGGTTTCGAATGAAAAACTGTTTTTT.

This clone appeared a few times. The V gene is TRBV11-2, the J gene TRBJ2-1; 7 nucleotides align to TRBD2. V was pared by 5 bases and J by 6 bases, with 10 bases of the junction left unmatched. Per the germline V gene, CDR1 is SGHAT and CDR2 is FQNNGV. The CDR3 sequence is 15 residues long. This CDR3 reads CASSARDWEGNEQFF. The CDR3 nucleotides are TGTGCCAGCAGCGCCAGGGACTGGGAGGGCAATGAGCAGTTCTTC.

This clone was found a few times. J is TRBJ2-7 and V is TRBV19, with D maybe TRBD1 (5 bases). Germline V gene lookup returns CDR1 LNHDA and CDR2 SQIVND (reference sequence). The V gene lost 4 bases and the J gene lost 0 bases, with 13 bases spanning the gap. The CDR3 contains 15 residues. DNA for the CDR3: TGTGCCAGTAGTAATGAGGCGACAGCCTCCTACGAGCAGTACTTC. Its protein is CASSNEATASYEQYF.

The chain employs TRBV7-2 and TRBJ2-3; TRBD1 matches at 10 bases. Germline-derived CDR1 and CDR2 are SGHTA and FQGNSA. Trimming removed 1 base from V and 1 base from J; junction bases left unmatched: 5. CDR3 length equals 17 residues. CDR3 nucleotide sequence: TGTGCCAGCAGCTTAGGACAGGGGGCGCTTGGCACAGATACGCAGTATTTT. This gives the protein CASSLGQGALGTDTQYF. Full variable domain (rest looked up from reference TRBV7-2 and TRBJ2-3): GAGVSQSPSNKVTEKGKDVELRCDPISGHTALYWYRQSLGQGLEFLIYFQGNSAPDKSGLPSDRFSAERTGGSVSTLTIQRTQQEDSAVYLCASSLGQGALGTDTQYFGPGTRLTVL.

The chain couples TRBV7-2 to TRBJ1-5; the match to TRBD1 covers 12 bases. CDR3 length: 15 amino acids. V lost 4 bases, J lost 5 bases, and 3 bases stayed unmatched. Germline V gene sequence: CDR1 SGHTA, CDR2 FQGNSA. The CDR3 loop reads CASSSGQGAYQPQHF. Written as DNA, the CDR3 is TGTGCCAGCAGCTCGGGACAGGGGGCATATCAGCCCCAGCATTTT.

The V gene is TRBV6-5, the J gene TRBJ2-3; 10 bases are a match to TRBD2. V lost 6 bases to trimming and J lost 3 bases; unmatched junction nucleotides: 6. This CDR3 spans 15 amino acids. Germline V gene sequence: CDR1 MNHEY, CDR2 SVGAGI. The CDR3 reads CASSLSGGETDTQYF. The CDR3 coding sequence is TGTGCCAGCAGCCTAAGCGGGGGGGAAACAGATACGCAGTATTTT.